The present entry profiles one TCR beta chain with its context. This entry belongs to a study of blood T cell repertoires in COVID-19. On the study more broadly: In each case, the material was cDNA or gDNA derived from T cells, B-cell-depleted T cells, or PBMCs.

Original data processing: Amplification from reference gene primers served as the basis for estimated nucleated cell counts. This table comes from immunoSEQ multiplex PCR, and its TCRdb copy is limited to in-frame clones, with some not included. V and J calls and clone size are those listed in that table; D and trimming were worked out from the DNA. This table holds 200,000 to 300,000 clones, 84% found once. Germline V gene data show CDR1 as MNHEY and CDR2 as SVGAGI. Trimming at V came to 10 bases and at J to 10 bases, leaving 12 bases not matched to a gene. The CDR3 is made up of 12 amino acids. The sequence derives from a man in his sixties with acute or convalescent COVID-19. J is TRBJ2-7 and V is TRBV6-5; 8 positions match TRBD2. Sequencing was carried out using peripheral blood. CDR3 residues: CATHTGTRFQYF. The CDR3 bases are TGTGCCACCCACACCGGGACTAGATTCCAGTACTTC.